This T cell receptor beta chain comes out of a study of T cell changes during pregnancy in multiple sclerosis. Trimming removed 3 bases at V and 5 bases at J, with 11 bases between. Germline V gene sequence: CDR1 MDHEN, CDR2 SYDVKM. The CDR3 spans 14 residues. Data came from immunoSEQ multiplex PCR; TCRdb stores just in-frame clones and leaves some out. There are 20,000 or so clones in the sample; approximately 87% occur only once, and approximately 13% lies in the top ten. The receptor comes from a female donor in good health, enrolled as a control in a pregnancy study. The sample in question was CD8+ T cells from peripheral blood mononuclear cells, obtained in the third trimester of pregnancy. The V call is TRBV28, the J call TRBJ2-1, with D hard to call. CDR3 in DNA: TGTGCCAGCAGTTTCGCGGCGCCCGACAATGAGCAGTTCTTC. This codes for CASSFAAPDNEQFF. Full variable domain (outside the CDR3, taken from reference TRBV28 and TRBJ2-1): DVKVTQSSRYLVKRTGEKVFLECVQDMDHENMFWYRQDPGLGLRLIYFSYDVKMKEKGDIPEGYSVSREKKERFSLILESASTNQTSMYLCASSFAAPDNEQFFGPGTRLTVL.